This passage covers 8 T cell receptor beta chains from one sample sequenced in a study of T cells after yellow fever vaccination (dated by TCRdb to the late 2010s). The library came from 5' RACE. This sample was sequenced with an Illumina HiSeq 2500. Starting from the raw public reads, TCRdb applied fastp trimming at Q25, assembled clones with MiXCR and retained in-frame beta chains. Every entry covers one CDR3 protein and lists the most common genes and DNA from its rows. Within this sample are a few hundred thousand distinct CDR3 sequences, with less than 20% of them counted one time only. 15% to 20% of the sample is taken by the ten largest. Taken with the paper, the label for treatment or condition translates to: live attenuated yellow fever vaccine strain. Specimen: PBMCs, collected around 5 days after the first yellow fever vaccination. The receptors originated from a man younger than 30 who received the YFV17D yellow fever vaccine.

This clonotype was seen a handful of times. The J gene is TRBJ1-2, the V gene TRBV6-5; D is undetermined. Germline V gene sequence: CDR1 MNHEY, CDR2 SVGAGI. CDR3 length: 14 residues. V was clipped by 0 bases and J by 5 bases, with 10 bases between them. The CDR3: CASSYSGQRYGYTF. CDR3 sequence (DNA): TGTGCCAGCAGTTACTCGGGCCAGCGTTATGGCTACACCTTC.

This sequence joins TRBV3-1 and TRBJ2-7; 8 bases agree with TRBD1. The CDR3 is 15 residues long. V shed 3 bases, J shed 5 bases, and the junction held 9 bases outside the gene matches. Germline-derived CDR1 and CDR2 are LGHDT and YNNKEL (reference sequence). The CDR3 protein is CASSHNTDRVDEQYF. The CDR3 DNA reads as TGTGCCAGCAGCCATAATACGGACAGGGTGGACGAGCAGTACTTC.

The sample holds a few counts of this clonotype. The chain uses TRBV5-1 and TRBJ2-1; 9 nucleotides match TRBD2. The CDR3 totals 16 residues. Germline CDR1 and CDR2: SGHRS and YFSETQ. The V segment lost 2 bases and the J segment 5 bases; nucleotides outside the gene matches: 8. DNA of the CDR3: TGCGCCAGCAGCTTAAATCGCGGGGGGGCGAACAATGAGCAGTTCTTC. Amino acid sequence: CASSLNRGGANNEQFF. Using reference TRBV5-1 and TRBJ2-1 for the parts outside the CDR3, the full variable domain is KAGVTQTPRYLIKTRGQQVTLSCSPISGHRSVSWYQQTPGQGLQFLFEYFSETQRNKGNFPGRFSGRQFSNSRSEMNVSTLELGDSALYLCASSLNRGGANNEQFFGPGTRLTVL.

This clonotype was seen a few times. The chain combines TRBV27 with TRBJ1-5; D is possibly TRBD1 (5 bases). V shed 6 bases and J shed 4 bases, with 16 bases lying between them. The germline V gene has CDR1 MNHEY and CDR2 SMNVEV (reference sequence). The CDR3 contains 15 residues. The CDR3 spells CASRSLQDLNQPQHF. CDR3 in DNA: TGTGCCAGCAGAAGCTTACAGGATCTAAATCAGCCCCAGCATTTT.

V usage is TRBV15 and J usage is TRBJ1-2; D ambiguous. The CDR3 consists of 15 residues. V lost 0 bases, J lost 4 bases, and 12 bases lay in between. CDR1 and CDR2 from the germline V gene are LNHNV and YYDKDF (reference sequence). CDR3 sequence: CATSRDIDSGYGYTF. The CDR3 DNA reads TGTGCCACCAGCAGAGATATCGACTCTGGCTATGGCTACACCTTC. Based on the CDR3 plus reference TRBV15 and TRBJ1-2, the full variable domain is DAMVIQNPRYQVTQFGKPVTLSCSQTLNHNVMYWYQQKSSQAPKLLFHYYDKDFNNEADTPDNFQSRRPNTSFCFLDIRSPGLGDTAMYLCATSRDIDSGYGYTFGSGTRLTVV.

The table lists this clonotype with a few counts. V gene TRBV5-1 combines with J gene TRBJ2-1, with 14 bases matching TRBD2. Germline assignment: CDR1 SGHRS and CDR2 YFSETQ. The CDR3 covers 16 residues. Losses at the gene ends were 0 bases for V and 10 bases for J; bases not matched to a gene: 6. This chain's CDR3 is CASSLGLAGGPGEQFF. The CDR3 DNA follows: TGCGCCAGCAGCTTGGGACTAGCGGGGGGGCCCGGAGAGCAGTTCTTC.

The V call is TRBV12-3 or TRBV12-4, the J call TRBJ1-4; 11 positions match TRBD1. After removal of 6 bases from V and 8 bases from J, the junction contained 2 bases not matched to a gene. The CDR3 length is 13 residues. CDR3 sequence: CASRDRGQEKLFF. The CDR3 DNA reads as TGTGCCAGCAGGGACAGGGGGCAAGAAAAACTGTTTTTT.

V gene TRBV7-2 combines with J gene TRBJ1-1, with unresolved D. Germline CDR1 and CDR2: SGHTA and FQGNSA. V was trimmed by 4 bases and J by 3 bases, leaving 9 bases between them. The CDR3 has 13 residues. The CDR3 nucleotides are TGTGCCAGCAGCTCCGGAGGGTACACTGAAGCTTTCTTT. Protein product: CASSSGGYTEAFF.